These T cell receptor beta chains were read from a single sample in a study of control samples from healthy donors and cancer patients. Data came from immunoSEQ multiplex PCR; TCRdb stores just in-frame clones and leaves some out. The sample lists approximately 190,000 clones; about 91% were seen once. Sequenced input: blood. The receptors come from a man aged 30-40 years in good health. Each CDR3 is given with its conserved first and last residue. A D gene is named only where the DNA matches it firmly. Only part of the rows carry a size: once, few, many, or a class if the clone is expanded.

j_call	d_call	clone_size	v_call	cdr3_nt	cdr3_aa
TRBJ2-6	TRBD1	-	TRBV24-1	TGTGCCACGTCGCCTGGGACAGGGAGGGGGTCTGGGGCCAACGTCCTGACTTTC	CATSPGTGRGSGANVLTF
TRBJ2-7	-	once	TRBV9	TGTGCCAGCAGCGTAGGTCCCGGGGGTAAATACGAGCAGTACTTC	CASSVGPGGKYEQYF
TRBJ2-1	TRBD2	-	TRBV5-5	TGTGCCAGCAGCCGCGGGGCGGGGGGGATTTACAATGAGCAGTTCTTC	CASSRGAGGIYNEQFF
TRBJ2-2	-	-	TRBV11-3	TGTGCCAGCAGCTTAGATTCGCGGGGTTATGGCACCGGGGAGCTGTTTTTT	CASSLDSRGYGTGELFF
TRBJ2-2	-	-	TRBV6-5	TGTGCCAGCAGGAGGGGGGGGCCGGACACCGGGGAGCTGTTTTTT	CASRRGGPDTGELFF
TRBJ1-6	TRBD1	-	TRBV3-1/TRBV3-2	TGTGCCAGCAGCCAAGCTTATCATCAGGGGACAGTAAGAGGGTCCTATAATTCACCCCTCCACTTT	CASSQAYHQGTVRGSYNSPLHF
TRBJ1-5	TRBD1	-	TRBV19	TGTGCCAGTAGTACCGCTCAACAGGGGCAGCCCCAGCATTTT	CASSTAQQGQPQHF
TRBJ1-5	-	-	TRBV19	TGTGCCAGTAGTCAACAGGGAGATCAGCCCCAGCATTTT	CASSQQGDQPQHF
TRBJ1-5	-	-	TRBV25-1	TGTGCCAGCAGTCTATCTTTACCGGGAATTGATTCGGGGCCCCAGCATTTT	CASSLSLPGIDSGPQHF
TRBJ1-6	-	-	TRBV6-6	TGTGCCAGCAGCGAACAGAGCTCCTATAATTCACCCCTCCACTTT	CASSEQSSYNSPLHF
TRBJ1-1	TRBD1	-	TRBV19	TGTGCCAGTAGGACGACAGGGGCTCCTTCTGAAGCTTTCTTT	CASRTTGAPSEAFF
TRBJ2-2	TRBD2	-	TRBV6-1	TGTGCCAGCAGTGAACCGGGACTAGGGACCGGGGAGCTGTTTTTT	CASSEPGLGTGELFF
TRBJ2-1	TRBD1	-	TRBV28	TGTGCCAGCAGCCCCGGGACAGGGATCAATGAGCAGTTCTTC	CASSPGTGINEQFF
TRBJ2-3	TRBD2	-	TRBV6-1	TGTGCCAGCAGTGGGGTTGGCGGGGGGGCTACAGATACGCAGTATTTT	CASSGVGGGATDTQYF
TRBJ2-2	-	-	TRBV5-5	TGTGCCAGCAGCTTGGGACCCGAGAACACCGGGGAGCTGTTTTTT	CASSLGPENTGELFF
TRBJ2-3	-	-	TRBV27	TGTGCCAGCAGTTTAGTGGGGGCGATAGTGACAGATACGCAGTATTTT	CASSLVGAIVTDTQYF
TRBJ2-3	-	-	TRBV6-5	TGTGCCAGCACCGATTCGGGGACAGATACGCAGTATTTT	CASTDSGTDTQYF
TRBJ2-1	-	-	TRBV3-1/TRBV3-2	TGTGCCAGCAGCCAATGGCAGCACAATGAGCAGTTCTTC	CASSQWQHNEQFF
TRBJ1-1	-	-	TRBV18	TGTGCCAGCTCACCTCTTTCACAGAACACTGAAGCTTTCTTT	CASSPLSQNTEAFF
TRBJ2-2	-	-	TRBV5-5	TGTGCCAGCAGCTTGGGGCAGCGCCTACCCGGGGAGCTGTTTTTT	CASSLGQRLPGELFF
TRBJ1-4	-	-	TRBV5-3	TGTGCCAGAAGCTTGGGAGACAGCAGGAGTGAAAAACTGTTTTTT	CARSLGDSRSEKLFF
TRBJ2-1	-	-	TRBV11-2	TGTGCCAGCAGCTTAATTGGGGACTACAATGAGCAGTTCTTC	CASSLIGDYNEQFF
TRBJ2-7	-	few	TRBV7-2	TGTGCCAGCAGCTCCCCCGGGGGAGGGCAGTACTTC	CASSSPGGGQYF
TRBJ2-4	TRBD1	-	TRBV7-9	TGTGCCAGCAGCTTAGAAGGGACAGGGGCCAAAAACATTCAGTACTTC	CASSLEGTGAKNIQYF
TRBJ1-6	TRBD1	-	TRBV11-2	TGTGCCAGCAGCCTACAGGGGGCGGTCTATAATTCACCCCTCCACTTT	CASSLQGAVYNSPLHF
TRBJ2-7	TRBD2	few	TRBV25-1	TGTGCCAGCACTAGAACTAGCGGGGGGCCCGAGCAGTACTTC	CASTRTSGGPEQYF
TRBJ1-5	-	once	TRBV6-5	TGTGCCAGCACCATGACAGGTCCTGAACAGCCCCAGCATTTT	CASTMTGPEQPQHF
TRBJ1-1	-	-	TRBV6-5	TGTGCCAGCACCCCGGGCAGTCTTAACACTGAAGCTTTCTTT	CASTPGSLNTEAFF
TRBJ1-2	-	-	TRBV10-2	TGCGCCAGCAGTGAGACCGGGGGATGGGGCTACACCTTC	CASSETGGWGYTF
TRBJ2-6	-	-	TRBV6-5	TGTGCCAGCAGTTACGCCCTAGCCTCTGGGGCCAACGTCCTGACTTTC	CASSYALASGANVLTF
TRBJ1-6	-	-	TRBV11-2	TGTGCCAGCAGCCCGGGAGGCCAGAGATATAATTCACCCCTCCACTTT	CASSPGGQRYNSPLHF
TRBJ1-1	-	-	TRBV19	TGTGCCAGTACCATCCGGGTGCCAGTGGGCACTGAAGCTTTCTTT	CASTIRVPVGTEAFF
TRBJ2-3	-	-	TRBV11-2	TGTGCCAGCAGCTTGGGGCAGGGCACAGATACGCAGTATTTT	CASSLGQGTDTQYF
TRBJ2-7	TRBD2	-	TRBV6-5	TGTGCCAGCACCCTCGGGACTAGCGGATCCTACGAGCAGTACTTC	CASTLGTSGSYEQYF
TRBJ1-6	-	-	TRBV7-5	TGTGCCAGAAGCGCCGGACGGTTTCTCCTCCACTTT	CARSAGRFLLHF
TRBJ2-2	-	-	TRBV11-3	TGTGCCAGCAGCTTAGGGGGGGACACCGGGGAGCTGTTTTTT	CASSLGGDTGELFF
TRBJ2-7	-	-	TRBV5-1	TGCGCCAGCAGCTTGGACCCTTTACAGGTCCCTCCCTACGAGCAGTACTTC	CASSLDPLQVPPYEQYF
TRBJ1-2	-	many	TRBV11-2	TGTGCCAGCAGGAAGGCGGGTATTGACTATGGCTACACCTTC	CASRKAGIDYGYTF
TRBJ1-2	-	-	TRBV15	TGTGCCACCAGCAGAAGGGACGACTATGGCTACACCTTC	CATSRRDDYGYTF
TRBJ2-3	TRBD1	once	TRBV29-1	TGCAGCGCGGAGGGACAGGGCACAGATACGCAGTATTTT	CSAEGQGTDTQYF
TRBJ1-4	-	-	TRBV5-1	TGCGCCAGCAGCTTGCGAGAACCGGCAACTAATGAAAAACTGTTTTTT	CASSLREPATNEKLFF
TRBJ1-2	-	-	TRBV12-3/TRBV12-4	TGTGCCAGCAGTTTAGACAGGAACTATGGCTACACCTTC	CASSLDRNYGYTF
TRBJ1-5	-	-	TRBV30	TGTGCCTGGAACCGGGATGTCAATCAGCCCCAGCATTTT	CAWNRDVNQPQHF
TRBJ2-3	TRBD1	-	TRBV4-1	TGCGCCAGCAGCCCCAGACAGGGGCAGGCAGATACGCAGTATTTT	CASSPRQGQADTQYF
TRBJ1-2	TRBD1	-	TRBV5-5	TGTGCCAGCAGCTGGGTTGGGATTCCGGACAGGGGAAACGGCTACACCTTC	CASSWVGIPDRGNGYTF
TRBJ2-1	TRBD1	-	TRBV5-1	TGCGCCAGCAGCTCAGTCATCCAGGGGGCAAATGAGCAGTTCTTC	CASSSVIQGANEQFF
TRBJ2-4	TRBD1	-	TRBV6-5	TGTGCCAGCAGGTCTGGGGGACAGGGAAAAAACATTCAGTACTTC	CASRSGGQGKNIQYF
TRBJ1-4	-	-	TRBV2	TGTGCCAGCAGTTCGGGCCCTTTCGGGGAAAAACTGTTTTTT	CASSSGPFGEKLFF
TRBJ2-5	TRBD1	-	TRBV5-4	TGTGCCAGCAGCTCCGACAGGGGAGAGACCCAGTACTTC	CASSSDRGETQYF
TRBJ2-1	-	-	TRBV11-2	TGTGCCAGCAGCTTAGTAGAACGTTATATGTCTTACAATGAGCAGTTCTTC	CASSLVERYMSYNEQFF
TRBJ2-2	TRBD1	-	TRBV9	TGTGCCAGCAGCGCATACGACAGGGTTTGGGAAACCGGGGAGCTGTTTTTT	CASSAYDRVWETGELFF
TRBJ1-3	-	-	TRBV7-9	TGTGCCAGCAGCCTAGCGTCGGGGACCATATATTTT	CASSLASGTIYF